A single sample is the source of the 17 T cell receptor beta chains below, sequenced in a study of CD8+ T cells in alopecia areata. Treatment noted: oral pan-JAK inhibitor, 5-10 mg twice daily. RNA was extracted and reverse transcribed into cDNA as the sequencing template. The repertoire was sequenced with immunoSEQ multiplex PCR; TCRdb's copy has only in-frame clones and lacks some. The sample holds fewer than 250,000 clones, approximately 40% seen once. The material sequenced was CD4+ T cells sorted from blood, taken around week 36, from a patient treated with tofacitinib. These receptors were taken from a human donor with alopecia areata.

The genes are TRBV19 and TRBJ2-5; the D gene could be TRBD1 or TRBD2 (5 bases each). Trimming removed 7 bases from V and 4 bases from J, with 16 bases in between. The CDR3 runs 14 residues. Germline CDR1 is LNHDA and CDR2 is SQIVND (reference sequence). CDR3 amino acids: CASTQGPNAETQYF. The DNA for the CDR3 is TGTGCCAGTACCCAGGGACCTAACGCAGAGACCCAGTACTTC.

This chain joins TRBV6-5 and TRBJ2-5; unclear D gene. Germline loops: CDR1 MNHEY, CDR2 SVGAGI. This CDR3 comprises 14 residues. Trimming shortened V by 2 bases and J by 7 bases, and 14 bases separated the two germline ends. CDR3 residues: CASSYERTVGTQYF. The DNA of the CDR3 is TGTGCCAGCAGTTACGAGCGTACGGTAGGGACCCAGTACTTC.

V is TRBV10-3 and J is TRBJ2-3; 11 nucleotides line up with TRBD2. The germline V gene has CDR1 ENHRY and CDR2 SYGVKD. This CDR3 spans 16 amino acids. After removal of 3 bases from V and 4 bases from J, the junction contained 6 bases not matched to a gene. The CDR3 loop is CAISEQTSGTADTQYF. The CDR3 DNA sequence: TGTGCCATCAGTGAACAGACTAGCGGGACGGCAGATACGCAGTATTTT.

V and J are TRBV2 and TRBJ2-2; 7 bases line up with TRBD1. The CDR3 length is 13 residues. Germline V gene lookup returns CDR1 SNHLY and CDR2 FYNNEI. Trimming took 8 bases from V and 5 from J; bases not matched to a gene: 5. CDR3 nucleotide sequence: TGTGCCAGCTCCTACAGGGGTACCGGGGAGCTGTTTTTT. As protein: CASSYRGTGELFF.

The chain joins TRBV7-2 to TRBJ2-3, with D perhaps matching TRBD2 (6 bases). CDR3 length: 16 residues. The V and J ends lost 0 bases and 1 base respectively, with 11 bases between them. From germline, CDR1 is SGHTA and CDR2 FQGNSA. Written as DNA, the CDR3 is TGTGCCAGCAGCTTAGCGCTAGCGCCAGGCACAGATACGCAGTATTTT. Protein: CASSLALAPGTDTQYF.

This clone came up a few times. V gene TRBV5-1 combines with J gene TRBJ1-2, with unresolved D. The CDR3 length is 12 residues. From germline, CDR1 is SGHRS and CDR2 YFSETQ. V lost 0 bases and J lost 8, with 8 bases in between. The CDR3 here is CASSLDPGGYTF. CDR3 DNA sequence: TGCGCCAGCAGCTTGGACCCGGGGGGCTACACCTTC. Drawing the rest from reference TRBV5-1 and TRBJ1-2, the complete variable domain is KAGVTQTPRYLIKTRGQQVTLSCSPISGHRSVSWYQQTPGQGLQFLFEYFSETQRNKGNFPGRFSGRQFSNSRSEMNVSTLELGDSALYLCASSLDPGGYTFGSGTRLTVV.

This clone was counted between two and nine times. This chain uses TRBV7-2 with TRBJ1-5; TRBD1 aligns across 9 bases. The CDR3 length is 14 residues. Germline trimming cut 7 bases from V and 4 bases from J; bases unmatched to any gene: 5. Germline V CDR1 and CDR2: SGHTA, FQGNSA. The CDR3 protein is CASTTTGGNQPQHF. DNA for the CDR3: TGTGCCAGCACCACGACAGGGGGGAATCAGCCCCAGCATTTT.

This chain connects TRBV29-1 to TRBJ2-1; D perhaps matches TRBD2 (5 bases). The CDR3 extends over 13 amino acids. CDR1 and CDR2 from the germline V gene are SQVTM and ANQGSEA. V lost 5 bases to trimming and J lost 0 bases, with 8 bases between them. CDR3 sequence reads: CSVKRVSYNEQFF. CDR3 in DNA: TGCAGCGTTAAGAGGGTCTCCTACAATGAGCAGTTCTTC.

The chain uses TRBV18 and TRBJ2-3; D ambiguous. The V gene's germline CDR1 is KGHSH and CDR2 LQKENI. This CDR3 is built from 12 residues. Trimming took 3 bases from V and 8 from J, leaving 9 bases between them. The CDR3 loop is CASSPEVGTQYF. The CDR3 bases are TGTGCCAGCTCACCCGAAGTTGGTACGCAGTATTTT.

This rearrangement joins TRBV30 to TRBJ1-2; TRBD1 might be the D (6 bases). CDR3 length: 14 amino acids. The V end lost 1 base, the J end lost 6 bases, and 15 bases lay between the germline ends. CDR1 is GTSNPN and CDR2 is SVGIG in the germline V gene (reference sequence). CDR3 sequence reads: CAWSDWGARNGYTF. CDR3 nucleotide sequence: TGTGCCTGGAGTGACTGGGGGGCGCGTAATGGCTACACCTTC. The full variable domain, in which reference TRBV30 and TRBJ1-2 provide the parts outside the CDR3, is SQTIHQWPATLVQPVGSPLSLECTVEGTSNPNLYWYRQAAGRGLQLLFYSVGIGQISSEVPQNLSASRPQDRQFILSSKKLLLSDSGFYLCAWSDWGARNGYTFGSGTRLTVV.

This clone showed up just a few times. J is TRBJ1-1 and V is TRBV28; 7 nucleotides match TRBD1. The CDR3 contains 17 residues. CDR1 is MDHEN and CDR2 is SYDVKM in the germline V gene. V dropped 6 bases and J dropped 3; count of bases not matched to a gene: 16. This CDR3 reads CASRSWGTAFGDTEAFF. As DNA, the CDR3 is TGTGCCAGCAGAAGTTGGGGGACAGCGTTTGGAGACACTGAAGCTTTCTTT.

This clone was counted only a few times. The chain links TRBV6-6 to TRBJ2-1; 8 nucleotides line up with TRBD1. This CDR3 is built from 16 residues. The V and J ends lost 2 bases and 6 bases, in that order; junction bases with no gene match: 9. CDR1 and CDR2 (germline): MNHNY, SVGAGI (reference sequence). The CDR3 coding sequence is TGTGCCAGCAGTTACCAAGGACAGGGTGGGTTCAATGAGCAGTTCTTC. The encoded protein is CASSYQGQGGFNEQFF.

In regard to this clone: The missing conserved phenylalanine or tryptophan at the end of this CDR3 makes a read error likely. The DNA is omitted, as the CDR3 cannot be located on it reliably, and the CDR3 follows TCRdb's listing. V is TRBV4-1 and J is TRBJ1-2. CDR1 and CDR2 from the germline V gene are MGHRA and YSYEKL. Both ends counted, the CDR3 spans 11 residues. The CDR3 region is CASSQGPTVPP.

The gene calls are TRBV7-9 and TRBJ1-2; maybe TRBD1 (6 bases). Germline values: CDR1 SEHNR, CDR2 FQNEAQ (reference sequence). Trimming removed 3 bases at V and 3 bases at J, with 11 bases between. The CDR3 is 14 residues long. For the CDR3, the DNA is TGTGCCAGCAGCTTCCGGACAGACGACTATGGCTACACCTTC. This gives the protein CASSFRTDDYGYTF.

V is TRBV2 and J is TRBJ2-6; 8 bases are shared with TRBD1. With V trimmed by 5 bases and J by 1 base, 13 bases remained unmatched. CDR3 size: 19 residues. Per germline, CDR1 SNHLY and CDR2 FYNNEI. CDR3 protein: CASSRTSSGTGSGANVLTF. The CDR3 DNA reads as TGTGCCAGCAGTCGCACGTCCTCCGGGACAGGTTCTGGGGCCAACGTCCTGACTTTC.

CDR3 protein: CASSLSGTGGDEQYF. The CDR3 DNA is TGTGCCAGCAGCTTATCCGGGACAGGGGGCGACGAGCAGTACTTC. This chain uses TRBV7-2 with TRBJ2-7; 12 nucleotides line up with TRBD1. The CDR3 runs 15 residues. Germline lookup yields CDR1 SGHTA and CDR2 FQGNSA. Trimming at V came to 2 bases and at J to 5 bases, leaving 4 bases not matched to a gene.

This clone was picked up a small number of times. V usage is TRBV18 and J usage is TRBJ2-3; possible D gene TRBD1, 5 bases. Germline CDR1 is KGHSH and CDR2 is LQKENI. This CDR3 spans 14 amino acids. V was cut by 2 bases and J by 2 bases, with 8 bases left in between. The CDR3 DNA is TGTGCCAGCTCACCAACAGGATACACAGATACGCAGTATTTT. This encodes CASSPTGYTDTQYF. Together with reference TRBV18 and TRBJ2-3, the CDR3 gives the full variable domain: NAGVMQNPRHLVRRRGQEARLRCSPMKGHSHVYWYRQLPEEGLKFMVYLQKENIIDESGMPKERFSAEFPKEGPSILRIQQVVRGDSAAYFCASSPTGYTDTQYFGPGTRLTVL.